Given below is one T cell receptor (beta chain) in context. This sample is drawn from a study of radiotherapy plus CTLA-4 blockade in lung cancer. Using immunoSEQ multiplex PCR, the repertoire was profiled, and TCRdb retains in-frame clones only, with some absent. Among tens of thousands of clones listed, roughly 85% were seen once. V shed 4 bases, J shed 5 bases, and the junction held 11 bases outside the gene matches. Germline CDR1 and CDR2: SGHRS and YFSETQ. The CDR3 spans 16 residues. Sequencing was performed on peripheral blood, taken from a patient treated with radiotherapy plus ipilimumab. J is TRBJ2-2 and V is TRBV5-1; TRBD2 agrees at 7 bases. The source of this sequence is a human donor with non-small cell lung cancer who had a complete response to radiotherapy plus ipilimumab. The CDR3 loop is CASSPETGLLTGELFF. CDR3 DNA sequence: TGCGCCAGCAGCCCCGAGACGGGACTACTTACCGGGGAGCTGTTTTTT.